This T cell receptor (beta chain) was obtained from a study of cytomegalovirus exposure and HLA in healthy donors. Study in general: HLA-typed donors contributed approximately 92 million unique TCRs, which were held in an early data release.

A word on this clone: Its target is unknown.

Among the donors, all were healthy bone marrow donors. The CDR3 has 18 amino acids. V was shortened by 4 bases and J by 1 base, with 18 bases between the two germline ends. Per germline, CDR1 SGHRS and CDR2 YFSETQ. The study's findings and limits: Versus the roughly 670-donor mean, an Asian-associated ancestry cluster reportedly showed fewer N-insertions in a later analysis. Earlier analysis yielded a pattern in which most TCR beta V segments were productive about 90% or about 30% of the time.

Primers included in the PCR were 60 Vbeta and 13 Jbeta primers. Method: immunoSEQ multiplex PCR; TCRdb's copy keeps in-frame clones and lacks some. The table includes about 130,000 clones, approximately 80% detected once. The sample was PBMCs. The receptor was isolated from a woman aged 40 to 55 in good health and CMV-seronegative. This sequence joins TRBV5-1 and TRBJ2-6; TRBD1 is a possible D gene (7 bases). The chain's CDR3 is CASSGGTEAPSGANVLTF. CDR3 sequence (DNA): TGCGCCAGCAGCGGGGGGACAGAGGCTCCTTCTGGGGCCAACGTCCTGACTTTC.